These T cell receptor beta chains were read from a single sample in a study of OX40 agonist ivuxolimab in advanced cancers. Clones were sequenced by immunoSEQ multiplex PCR, and TCRdb holds only the in-frame ones, with some missing. The sample lists 75,000 to 95,000 clones, 85% to 95% occurring once. The material was CD4+ or CD8+ T cells sorted from blood, obtained in a trial of the OX40 agonist ivuxolimab. These receptors all come from an adult with an advanced solid tumor such as melanoma, head and neck, liver or kidney cancer. The CDR3 runs from the conserved cysteine through the conserved F or W. The D gene is left open where the match is weak. Rows give clone size only sometimes, using once, few, many, or a class for an expanded clone.

CDR3nt | CDR3aa | d_gene | v_gene | abundance | j_gene
TGTGCCATCAGTGAGATCATAACGTCAGGGGCTAGCAATCAGCCCCAGCATTTT | CAISEIITSGASNQPQHF | NA | TRBV10-3 | NA | TRBJ1-5
TGTGCCTGGGGGGGACTCCACCCCTACGAGCAGTACTTC | CAWGGLHPYEQYF | NA | TRBV30 | NA | TRBJ2-7
TGTGCCAGCAGCCCCTGGCAGGACTTTACAAATTCACCCCTCCACTTT | CASSPWQDFTNSPLHF | NA | TRBV16 | NA | TRBJ1-6
TGCGCCAGCAGCCAAGTATCAGGGGAGGCCTACGAGCAGTACTTC | CASSQVSGEAYEQYF | NA | TRBV4-1 | NA | TRBJ2-7
TGTGCCAGCAGCTCTGGGGGGGACACTGAAGCTTTCTTT | CASSSGGDTEAFF | NA | TRBV5-6 | NA | TRBJ1-1
TGTGCTAGTGGGTTGGATCTAGCGGGGGCCGGGCAGTTCTTC | CASGLDLAGAGQFF | TRBD2 | TRBV12-5 | many | TRBJ2-1
TGTGCCAGCAGCCCCCACGGAAGAGAGCTTGGGGTAAACATTCAGTACTTC | CASSPHGRELGVNIQYF | NA | TRBV7-2 | NA | TRBJ2-4
TGTGCCAGTAGTATAGATCTATGGCGCGATGTTGGCTACACCTTC | CASSIDLWRDVGYTF | NA | TRBV19 | few | TRBJ1-2
TGTGCCAGCAGTCCCCCGGACAGGAGAAGTTACGAGCAGTACTTC | CASSPPDRRSYEQYF | TRBD1 | TRBV7-2 | NA | TRBJ2-7
TGTGCCAGCAGTCCATCCCCTATAGGCTACGAGCAGTACTTC | CASSPSPIGYEQYF | NA | TRBV27 | NA | TRBJ2-7
TGCAGCGTTGGTCAGGCGGGGGAGTTGGCCTACAATGAGCAGTTCTTC | CSVGQAGELAYNEQFF | TRBD2 | TRBV29-1 | NA | TRBJ2-1
TGTGCCAGCAGCTTGAGGGGCGAGGAGCAGTTCTTC | CASSLRGEEQFF | NA | TRBV7-9 | NA | TRBJ2-1
TGCGCCAGCAGCGATGGAAACACCATATATTTT | CASSDGNTIYF | NA | TRBV10-1 | NA | TRBJ1-3
TGTGCCAGCAGCTTGTGGGGGAACACCGGGGAGCTGTTTTTT | CASSLWGNTGELFF | NA | TRBV7-2 | NA | TRBJ2-2
TGTGCCAGCAGCCAAGCCGGCGTCTCCTACGAGCAGTACTTC | CASSQAGVSYEQYF | NA | TRBV4-2 | NA | TRBJ2-7
TGTGCCAGCAGTTACAGGTCTGGCAATCAGCCCCAGCATTTT | CASSYRSGNQPQHF | NA | TRBV6-5 | NA | TRBJ1-5
TGTGCTAGCAGCTCCGGGACAGGCTCCTACGAGCAGTACTTC | CASSSGTGSYEQYF | TRBD1 | TRBV7-7 | NA | TRBJ2-7
TGCGCCAGCAGCCAAGGACGCGGGACGGGCAGGCAGTACTTC | CASSQGRGTGRQYF | NA | TRBV4-3 | NA | TRBJ2-7
TGTGCCAGCAGTGACTCAGACGGGGATACGCAGTATTTT | CASSDSDGDTQYF | NA | TRBV6-4 | NA | TRBJ2-3
TGCAGCGTTGAAGAAAGTGGCTGGGCTGCTGGAAACACCATATATTTT | CSVEESGWAAGNTIYF | NA | TRBV29-1 | NA | TRBJ1-3
TGTGCCAGTTCCTCTTTCCGGGGGAACTATGGCTACACCTTC | CASSSFRGNYGYTF | NA | TRBV27 | NA | TRBJ1-2
TGCGCCAGCAGCTTGTACGCTAGCGGGGCGACTAGCACAGATACGCAGTATTTT | CASSLYASGATSTDTQYF | TRBD2 | TRBV5-1 | NA | TRBJ2-3
TGTGCCAGTAGTATCCTAGTGGCATCCTACAATGAGCAGTTCTTC | CASSILVASYNEQFF | NA | TRBV19 | NA | TRBJ2-1
TGTGCCAGCACCCCGGGGAGGGGCTCCTACAATGAGCAGTTCTTC | CASTPGRGSYNEQFF | TRBD2 | TRBV2 | NA | TRBJ2-1
TGCGCCAGCAGCCTTCGACTAGCGGGGATCTCCTACAATGAGCAGTTCTTC | CASSLRLAGISYNEQFF | TRBD2 | TRBV4-1 | NA | TRBJ2-1
TGTGCCAGCAGCTTAGGGACTGGCAATCAGCCCCAGCATTTT | CASSLGTGNQPQHF | NA | TRBV7-9 | NA | TRBJ1-5
TGTGCCAGCAGCCCCGCCGGGACAGTTTATAATTCACCCCTCCACTTT | CASSPAGTVYNSPLHF | TRBD1 | TRBV5-6 | NA | TRBJ1-6
TGTGCTAGTGGTTTTATGGATACGCAGTATTTT | CASGFMDTQYF | NA | TRBV12-5 | NA | TRBJ2-3
TGCGCCAGCAGCTTGGCCATACAGAACACCGGGGAGCTGTTTTTT | CASSLAIQNTGELFF | NA | TRBV5-1 | NA | TRBJ2-2
TGTGCCAGCAGCCTAGGACAGGGAAATAACTATGGCTACACCTTC | CASSLGQGNNYGYTF | TRBD1 | TRBV7-9 | NA | TRBJ1-2
TGTGCCAGCAGTGAAGGGACTAGCGGGGGCTCGGAGACCCAGTACTTC | CASSEGTSGGSETQYF | TRBD2 | TRBV6-4 | NA | TRBJ2-5
TGTGCCAGCAGCGTAGCAGGGACTACCAAAAACATTCAGTACTTC | CASSVAGTTKNIQYF | TRBD2 | TRBV9 | NA | TRBJ2-4
TGTGCCAGCAGCGTAGAGGGAGGGATAATGGCACCCCTCCACTTT | CASSVEGGIMAPLHF | NA | TRBV9 | NA | TRBJ1-6
TGTGCCAGCAGCTTATACACAGATACGCAGTATTTT | CASSLYTDTQYF | NA | TRBV7-9 | NA | TRBJ2-3
TGTGCCAGCAGGAGGGCCAATGAGCAGTTCTTC | CASRRANEQFF | NA | TRBV11-2 | NA | TRBJ2-1
TGTGCCAGCAGCTTATTAGCTCAGCCCCAGCATTTT | CASSLLAQPQHF | NA | TRBV7-9 | NA | TRBJ1-5